This T cell receptor beta chain was sequenced for a study of blood T cell repertoires in COVID-19. In the source study's methods: Estimation of nucleated cell counts relied on the amplification of reference gene primers. TCRdb's table, derived via immunoSEQ multiplex PCR, lists solely in-frame clones and lacks some. D and trimming come from the DNA, and the V and J calls and clone size come from that table. The sample lists 160,000 or so clones, roughly 90% occurring once. This CDR3 comprises 15 residues. Germline lookup yields CDR1 LGHNA and CDR2 YSLEER. V dropped 0 bases and J dropped 0; count of bases not matched to a gene: 1.

This clonotype was sampled from a human donor with acute COVID-19. The donor label of this sample is uncertain. The J gene is TRBJ2-7, the V gene TRBV4-3, with 8 positions matching TRBD2. The sample was PBMCs or T cells enriched from blood (not recorded which). As DNA, the CDR3 is TGCGCCAGCAGCCAAGAGGCGGGGGGCTCCTACGAGCAGTACTTC. It encodes CASSQEAGGSYEQYF.